The 28 T cell receptor beta chains in this list originate from one sample, sequenced in a study of shared clonotypes between healthy human individuals. CD8 cells classed as naive were CD45RO-negative and positively selected for CCR7, excluding terminally differentiated effector memory CD45RA+ cells. Only in-frame clones appear in the TCRdb table, and some are missing; sequencing was by immunoSEQ multiplex PCR. The profile shows millions of clones, approximately 95% of them singletons. What was sequenced was naive CD8+ T cells sorted from blood. Every receptor here comes from a man aged 18 to 30 in good health.

J is TRBJ2-1 and V is TRBV11-2; D remains ambiguous. Germline CDR1 reads SGHAT; CDR2 reads FQNNGV. V was trimmed by 4 bases and J by 4 bases, leaving 5 bases between them. CDR3 length equals 12 residues. In DNA, the CDR3 is TGTGCCAGCAGCTCAAATTACAATGAGCAGTTCTTC. Protein: CASSSNYNEQFF. The variable domain in full, with the rest retrieved from reference TRBV11-2 and TRBJ2-1, is EAGVAQSPRYKIIEKRQSVAFWCNPISGHATLYWYQQILGQGPKLLIQFQNNGVVDDSQLPKDRFSAERLKGVDSTLKIQPAKLEDSAVYLCASSSNYNEQFFGPGTRLTVL.

The chain carries TRBV29-1 and TRBJ1-2; 8 bases are shared with TRBD1. The CDR3 is made up of 12 amino acids. J was trimmed by 3 bases and V by 7 bases; bases with no gene match: 4. CDR1 SQVTM and CDR2 ANQGSEA come from the germline V gene. CDR3 nucleotide sequence: TGCAGCGGCGGACAGGGCCACTATGGCTACACCTTC. It encodes CSGGQGHYGYTF.

The chain combines TRBV6-1 with TRBJ1-2, with 11 bases identical to TRBD1. CDR3 size: 15 residues. J gave up 5 bases and V 4 bases, and 6 bases lay outside the gene matches. Germline CDR1 is MNHNS and CDR2 is SASEGT. CDR3 residues: CASSVGTGGGYGYTF. In DNA, the CDR3 is TGTGCCAGCAGTGTCGGGACAGGGGGTGGGTATGGCTACACCTTC.

The chain uses TRBV6-6 and TRBJ2-2; perhaps TRBD2 as D (5 bases). This CDR3 contains 16 residues. In germline, CDR1 is MNHNY, CDR2 SVGAGI (reference sequence). Trimming removed 2 bases from V and 5 bases from J, with 15 bases in between. The CDR3 DNA reads as TGTGCCAGCAGTTACGAGGACTTTACGAGGACCGGGGAGCTGTTTTTT. Its protein product is CASSYEDFTRTGELFF.

In this sample, this clone turned up once. This sequence joins TRBV6-5 and TRBJ2-5; possibly TRBD2 for D (5 bases). The CDR3 runs to 15 residues. CDR1 is MNHEY and CDR2 is SVGAGI in the germline V gene. The V end was cut by 2 bases, the J end by 5 bases, with 15 bases between. The CDR3 DNA follows: TGTGCCAGCAGTTACCTACACGAGGGAATCGAGACCCAGTACTTC. It codes for CASSYLHEGIETQYF.

The chain carries TRBV5-6 and TRBJ2-7; D tentatively reads TRBD1 or TRBD2 (5 bases each). In germline, CDR1 is SGHDT, CDR2 YYEEEE. V was pared by 4 bases and J by 1 base, with 21 bases between. The CDR3 is made up of 17 amino acids. CDR3 bases: TGTGCCAGCAGCACCGGGACGGGGAGCCTTTGGTCCTACGAGCAGTACTTC. This gives the protein CASSTGTGSLWSYEQYF.

Comment on this clone: The sample holds other DNA sequences that translate to the same CDR3. In DNA form, the CDR3 reads TGCGCCAGCAGCCAAGATTCGGGGGGTAACACTGAAGCTTTCTTT. Protein sequence: CASSQDSGGNTEAFF. The V gene is TRBV4-1, the J gene TRBJ1-1, with a possible D match to TRBD1 (5 bases). The V and J ends lost 0 bases and 2 bases respectively, with 10 bases between them. The germline CDR1 and CDR2 sequences are MGHRA and YSYEKL. This CDR3 spans 15 amino acids.

V and J are TRBV6-1 and TRBJ1-2; D gene uncertain. This CDR3 has 14 residues. Germline V CDR1 and CDR2: MNHNS, SASEGT. V was shortened by 8 bases and J by 6 bases, with 19 bases between the two germline ends. Here the CDR3 DNA reads TGTGCCAGCGGGGAATACCTCAGTCCAAATGGCTACACCTTC. Protein: CASGEYLSPNGYTF.

The CDR3 protein is CASRDKGNLYGYTF. The DNA for the CDR3 is TGTGCCAGCAGAGATAAGGGGAACCTTTATGGCTACACCTTC. V gene TRBV2 combines with J gene TRBJ1-2; D possibly corresponds to TRBD1 (5 bases). This CDR3 has 14 residues. CDR1 and CDR2 (germline): SNHLY, FYNNEI. Trimming removed 6 bases at V and 5 bases at J, with 16 bases between.

The chain employs TRBV7-6 and TRBJ2-7; D remains ambiguous. The CDR3 covers 13 residues. CDR1 SGHVS and CDR2 FNYEAQ come from the germline V gene. V was cut by 0 bases and J by 5 bases, with 8 bases left in between. In DNA, the CDR3 is TGTGCCAGCAGCTTAGCGGTTGTCCACGAGCAGTACTTC. Translation gives CASSLAVVHEQYF.

The chain couples TRBV19 to TRBJ2-7; possibly TRBD1 or TRBD2 for D (5 bases each). This CDR3 spans 14 amino acids. Germline loops: CDR1 LNHDA, CDR2 SQIVND (reference sequence). Trimming took 3 bases from V and 6 from J, leaving 15 bases between them. CDR3 protein: CASSIGALGFEQYF. The CDR3 DNA follows: TGTGCCAGTAGTATCGGGGCTCTAGGATTCGAGCAGTACTTC.

The chain has TRBV5-6 and TRBJ2-1; TRBD1 aligns across 9 bases. V was pared by 4 bases and J by 4 bases, with 9 bases of the junction left unmatched. Germline lookup yields CDR1 SGHDT and CDR2 YYEEEE. The CDR3 sequence is 16 residues long. The CDR3 region is CASSPSGTGRYNEQFF. In DNA, the CDR3 is TGTGCCAGCAGCCCTTCCGGGACAGGGAGGTACAATGAGCAGTTCTTC.

V gene TRBV6-1 combines with J gene TRBJ2-5, with 7 bases lining up with TRBD2. Germline assignment: CDR1 MNHNS and CDR2 SASEGT. The CDR3 loop spans 15 amino acids. V trimming: 1 base; J trimming: 3 bases; junction bases outside the gene matches: 5. Here the CDR3 DNA reads TGTGCCAGCAGTGAAGTACCTAGCGGAGAAGAGACCCAGTACTTC. Translating gives CASSEVPSGEETQYF.

This clone occurred once. The V and J genes are TRBV29-1 and TRBJ1-1; 8 positions match TRBD1. J lost 1 base, V lost 4 bases, and 5 bases had no gene match. CDR3 length: 14 residues. Germline-derived CDR1 and CDR2 are SQVTM and ANQGSEA. This CDR3 is CSVAGTGSNTEAFF. As DNA, the CDR3 is TGCAGCGTTGCAGGGACAGGTTCGAACACTGAAGCTTTCTTT.

The genes are TRBV4-3 and TRBJ2-7, with 7 bases fitting TRBD1. CDR1 and CDR2 (germline): LGHNA, YSLEER. The junction had 18 bases not matched to a gene; V was cut back by 3 bases and J by 1 base. This CDR3 contains 19 residues. DNA of the CDR3: TGCGCCAGCAGCCAGGATCTCTGGGGACAGACCCATTTGTCCTACGAGCAGTACTTC. It yields the protein CASSQDLWGQTHLSYEQYF.

The chain employs TRBV25-1 and TRBJ2-1; 7 bases line up with TRBD1. The CDR3 covers 16 residues. The V gene's germline CDR1 is MGHDK and CDR2 SYGVNS. After removal of 2 bases from V and 2 bases from J, the junction contained 6 bases not matched to a gene. This CDR3 is CASSEPQGFPYNEQFF. CDR3 DNA sequence: TGTGCCAGCAGTGAACCACAGGGGTTCCCCTACAATGAGCAGTTCTTC. Full variable domain (missing parts from reference TRBV25-1 and TRBJ2-1): EADIYQTPRYLVIGTGKKITLECSQTMGHDKMYWYQQDPGMELHLIHYSYGVNSTEKGDLSSESTVSRIRTEHFPLTLESARPSHTSQYLCASSEPQGFPYNEQFFGPGTRLTVL.

The V and J genes are TRBV28 and TRBJ2-5; D ambiguous. Trimming removed 4 bases from V and 4 bases from J, with 7 bases in between. The CDR3 loop spans 12 amino acids. CDR1 MDHEN and CDR2 SYDVKM come from the germline V gene. The CDR3 sequence: CASSSFVETQYF. In DNA form, the CDR3 reads TGTGCCAGCAGTTCCTTTGTAGAGACCCAGTACTTC.

The CDR3 DNA reads as TGCGCCAGCAGCCAAGCCCCCGCGGGAGTCATTACAGATACGCAGTATTTT. Translated: CASSQAPAGVITDTQYF. This chain connects TRBV4-1 to TRBJ2-3, with 7 bases that match TRBD2. The CDR3 is 17 residues long. Germline CDR1 MGHRA, CDR2 YSYEKL. J lost 3 bases, V lost 1 base, and 10 bases had no gene match.

The chain joins TRBV13 to TRBJ1-2; D is uncertain. Germline V gene lookup returns CDR1 PRHDT and CDR2 FYEKMQ (reference sequence). This CDR3 region has 13 residues. V was trimmed by 5 bases and J by 4 bases, leaving 11 bases between them. The CDR3 DNA reads TGTGCCAGCAGCCCTCCGGAGGGCTATGGCTACACCTTC. Its protein product is CASSPPEGYGYTF.

This clone was recorded once. The genes are TRBV28 and TRBJ1-3, with TRBD1 matching 7 bases. Germline V gene lookup returns CDR1 MDHEN and CDR2 SYDVKM. With 4 bases clipped from V and 0 bases from J, the junction kept 9 bases outside the gene matches. The CDR3 is 17 amino acids. The CDR3 spells CASSSFRDSYSGNTIYF. In DNA, the CDR3 is TGTGCCAGCAGTTCCTTCCGGGACAGTTACTCTGGAAACACCATATATTTT.

The rearrangement links TRBV5-1 to TRBJ2-7; a weak D match, TRBD2 (5 bases). The ends were cut back, 0 bases at V and 0 bases at J, with 10 bases in the middle. The CDR3 runs 15 residues. In germline, CDR1 is SGHRS, CDR2 YFSETQ. DNA of the CDR3: TGCGCCAGCAGCTTGGGGCTAGCCTACTCCTACGAGCAGTACTTC. Residues: CASSLGLAYSYEQYF.

Written as DNA, the CDR3 is TGTGCCAGCAGCTTGGCCAGCAGGGGATGGTACGAGCAGTACTTC. The encoded protein is CASSLASRGWYEQYF. This chain uses TRBV5-6 with TRBJ2-5; maybe TRBD1 (6 bases). With the DNA end fitting TRBJ2-7 better, the J assignment may be wrong. Per germline, CDR1 SGHDT and CDR2 YYEEEE. This CDR3 region has 15 residues.

For the CDR3, the DNA is TGTGCCAGCTTGAAGTTCGGGGATACGCAGTATTTT. It is translated as CASLKFGDTQYF. The V and J genes are TRBV11-2 and TRBJ2-3; D gene uncertain. Germline V gene sequence: CDR1 SGHAT, CDR2 FQNNGV. V shed 8 bases and J shed 6 bases, with 12 bases lying between them. CDR3 size: 12 residues.

This clone was recorded once. This chain joins TRBV7-2 and TRBJ2-7; 13 nucleotides align to TRBD2. The CDR3 runs 17 residues. Germline assignment: CDR1 SGHTA and CDR2 FQGNSA. Trimming took 1 base from V and 3 from J; bases not matched to a gene: 6. The CDR3: CASSLEVLAGGHYEQYF. The CDR3 nucleotides are TGTGCCAGCAGCTTAGAAGTACTAGCGGGGGGGCACTACGAGCAGTACTTC.

This rearrangement joins TRBV15 to TRBJ2-7; the match to TRBD1 covers 8 bases. V gave up 0 bases and J gave up 6 bases; unmatched junction bases: 7. The V gene's germline CDR1 is LNHNV and CDR2 YYDKDF (reference sequence). This CDR3 is built from 15 residues. The CDR3 region has the DNA TGTGCCACCAGCAGAGACAGGGGGCCTTCGATCGAGCAGTACTTC. Translating gives CATSRDRGPSIEQYF.

This clone appeared a single time. The V call is TRBV28, the J call TRBJ1-3, with a weak D call TRBD1 (5 bases). Looked up from germline, CDR1 is MDHEN and CDR2 is SYDVKM. V lost 3 bases and J lost 2, with 20 bases in between. The CDR3 runs 18 residues. The CDR3 coding sequence is TGTGCCAGCAGTTTCCTCTCTTCGGCAGGGCCCGCTGGAAACACCATATATTTT. Its protein is CASSFLSSAGPAGNTIYF.

In the case of this clone: Other DNA sequences of this sample code for an identical CDR3. This sequence joins TRBV27 and TRBJ2-1, with 8 bases identical to TRBD1. V shed 3 bases, J shed 7 bases, and the junction held 2 bases outside the gene matches. The germline V gene encodes CDR1 MNHEY and CDR2 SMNVEV (reference sequence). This CDR3 spans 13 amino acids. DNA for the CDR3: TGTGCCAGCAGTTTGGACAGGGCAAATGAGCAGTTCTTC. Amino acid sequence: CASSLDRANEQFF.

This chain joins TRBV7-6 and TRBJ1-3; no definite D call. This CDR3 comprises 13 residues. The germline CDR1 and CDR2 sequences are SGHVS and FNYEAQ. Trimming took off 3 bases at V and 6 bases at J, with 9 bases between the two ends. CDR3 protein: CASSLGNPNTIYF. The CDR3 DNA is TGTGCCAGCAGCTTGGGGAATCCAAACACCATATATTTT.